The 25 T cell receptor beta chains reported below all come from one sample, sequenced in a study of CD8 T cells in Susac syndrome (dated by TCRdb to about 2019). Library creation used the immunoSEQ multiplex PCR assay. RNA was extracted using the RNeasy kit, and roughly 0.5 to 1 ug of the RNA was reverse transcribed with random hexamers. TCRdb handled the public reads itself, with Q25 trimming in fastp and clone calling in MiXCR, and kept productive beta chains. Each entry is one CDR3 protein sequence, shown with its most common DNA and genes. This sample lists approximately 230,000 distinct CDR3 sequences; about 93% were detected once. About 0.07% of the sample is in the top ten clones. Sequenced input: CD4+ T cells from PBMCs. The source of these receptors is a human donor with multiple sclerosis.

The sample holds one count of this clonotype. The rearrangement uses TRBV12-3 or TRBV12-4 and TRBJ2-2, with D perhaps matching TRBD2 (5 bases). The CDR3 consists of 14 residues. V lost 3 bases to trimming and J lost 6 bases, with 11 bases between them. CDR3 amino acids: CASSFRGSSGELFF. In nucleotides, the CDR3 is TGTGCCAGCAGTTTTCGGGGATCTTCCGGGGAGCTGTTTTTT.

The genes are TRBV4-1 and TRBJ1-4; no clear D. The CDR3 sequence is 13 residues long. V lost 5 bases and J lost 8, with 12 bases in between. The germline gives CDR1 MGHRA, CDR2 YSYEKL. CDR3 loop: CASSLNYGEKLFF. In nucleotides, the CDR3 is TGCGCCAGCAGCTTAAATTACGGGGAAAAACTGTTTTTT.

The rearrangement uses TRBV12-3 or TRBV12-4 and TRBJ2-7; TRBD1 aligns across 7 bases. CDR3 length: 16 residues. After removal of 7 bases from V and 0 bases from J, the junction contained 12 bases not matched to a gene. The CDR3 loop reads CASTRKTGPSSYEQYF. The DNA for the CDR3 is TGTGCCAGCACCAGAAAGACAGGGCCCAGCTCCTACGAGCAGTACTTC.

V and J are TRBV18 and TRBJ2-5, with no clear D. V was pared by 1 base and J by 1 base, with 10 bases between. The CDR3 sequence is 15 residues long. Germline CDR1 and CDR2: KGHSH and LQKENI. The CDR3 DNA is TGTGCCAGCTCACCACTCCCGAGACTCCAAGAGACCCAGTACTTC. Protein: CASSPLPRLQETQYF.

This clonotype was recorded only once. This sequence joins TRBV7-9 and TRBJ1-4, with TRBD1 matching over 7 bases. Trimming removed 3 bases from V and 2 bases from J; junction bases left unmatched: 12. Germline V CDR1 and CDR2: SEHNR, FQNEAQ (reference sequence). This CDR3 is 18 amino acids long. In nucleotides, the CDR3 is TGTGCCAGCAGCTTTCGCGACAGGGCTTTCCAGACTAATGAAAAACTGTTTTTT. Amino acid sequence: CASSFRDRAFQTNEKLFF.

This clonotype was seen only once. The chain joins TRBV7-8 to TRBJ1-4; perhaps TRBD1 as D (5 bases). V was cut by 3 bases and J by 8 bases, with 19 bases left in between. The CDR3 has 16 amino acids. The V gene's germline CDR1 is SGHVS and CDR2 FQNEAQ. The CDR3 sequence: CASSLGVQIGGEKLFF. CDR3 nucleotides: TGTGCCAGCAGCTTGGGGGTTCAGATCGGCGGCGAAAAACTGTTTTTT.

The genes are TRBV7-9 and TRBJ1-3, with no clear D. This CDR3 comprises 12 residues. V was shortened by 4 bases and J by 8 bases, with 9 bases between the two germline ends. Looked up from germline, CDR1 is SEHNR and CDR2 is FQNEAQ (reference sequence). CDR3: CASSSEADTIYF. The DNA for the CDR3 is TGTGCCAGCAGCTCGGAAGCGGACACCATATATTTT.

The genes are TRBV29-1 and TRBJ2-3; 11 bases fit TRBD2. J gave up 6 bases and V 7 bases, and 15 bases lay outside the gene matches. CDR3 size: 16 residues. Germline V gene data show CDR1 as SQVTM and CDR2 as ANQGSEA. This CDR3 reads CSANPRPLAGVDTQYF. As DNA, the CDR3 is TGCAGCGCGAACCCCCGGCCACTAGCGGGAGTGGATACGCAGTATTTT.

This chain links TRBV5-6 with TRBJ1-1, with 7 bases fitting TRBD1. CDR3 size: 17 residues. Per the germline V gene, CDR1 is SGHDT and CDR2 is YYEEEE. Trimming cost V 2 bases and J 6 bases; bases outside gene matches: 16. In DNA form, the CDR3 reads TGTGCCAGCAGCTTCTACGGACAGGTGTTCTTTCGGGCTGAAGCTTTCTTT. Encoded protein: CASSFYGQVFFRAEAFF.

This chain uses TRBV6-1 with TRBJ1-2, with no clear D. Trimming took off 0 bases at V and 8 bases at J, with 13 bases between the two ends. The germline gives CDR1 MNHNS, CDR2 SASEGT. CDR3 size: 14 residues. CDR3 loop: CASSEARSESGYTF. The CDR3 DNA sequence: TGTGCCAGCAGTGAAGCGCGGTCCGAATCGGGCTACACCTTC.

This chain links TRBV7-9 with TRBJ1-2; the D gene is possibly TRBD1 (5 bases). Germline V gene lookup returns CDR1 SEHNR and CDR2 FQNEAQ (reference sequence). The ends were cut back, 4 bases at V and 8 bases at J, with 14 bases in the middle. CDR3 size: 13 residues. The CDR3 spells CASSYEGGVGYTF. In nucleotides, the CDR3 is TGTGCCAGCAGCTACGAGGGAGGGGTCGGCTACACCTTC. The full variable domain, completed using reference TRBV7-9 and TRBJ1-2, is DTGVSQNPRHKITKRGQNVTFRCDPISEHNRLYWYRQTLGQGPEFLTYFQNEAQLEKSRLLSDRFSAERPKGSFSTLEIQRTEQGDSAMYLCASSYEGGVGYTFGSGTRLTVV.

The chain recombines TRBV7-2 with TRBJ2-6, with a weak D call TRBD2 (6 bases). Trimming took off 5 bases at V and 1 base at J, with 12 bases between the two ends. Germline values: CDR1 SGHTA, CDR2 FQGNSA. The CDR3 runs to 16 residues. Here the CDR3 DNA reads TGTGCCAGCAGCCAATGGCGGGGATCTGGGGCCAACGTCCTGACTTTC. This sequence encodes CASSQWRGSGANVLTF.

The chain is built from TRBV5-1 and TRBJ2-3; TRBD2 matches 8 bases. The germline V gene encodes CDR1 SGHRS and CDR2 YFSETQ. The junction had 7 bases not matched to a gene; V was cut back by 7 bases and J by 6 bases. The CDR3 runs 13 residues. This chain's CDR3 is CASVGLAGDTQYF. In nucleotides, the CDR3 is TGCGCCAGCGTAGGGCTAGCGGGCGATACGCAGTATTTT.

The rearrangement uses TRBV30 and TRBJ1-4, with 8 bases that match TRBD1. The germline gives CDR1 GTSNPN, CDR2 SVGIG (reference sequence). This CDR3 has 15 amino acids. V gave up 5 bases and J gave up 7 bases; unmatched junction bases: 12. CDR3 sequence reads: CAWGISGGRTEKLFF. CDR3 DNA sequence: TGTGCCTGGGGGATCTCAGGGGGCCGGACTGAAAAACTGTTTTTT. Full variable domain (missing parts from reference TRBV30 and TRBJ1-4): SQTIHQWPATLVQPVGSPLSLECTVEGTSNPNLYWYRQAAGRGLQLLFYSVGIGQISSEVPQNLSASRPQDRQFILSSKKLLLSDSGFYLCAWGISGGRTEKLFFGSGTQLSVL.

The chain recombines TRBV5-1 with TRBJ2-7; 7 bases align to TRBD1. The CDR3 spans 14 residues. CDR1 is SGHRS, CDR2 YFSETQ, per germline. The junction had 11 bases not matched to a gene; V was cut back by 3 bases and J by 8 bases. DNA of the CDR3: TGCGCCAGCAGCTCCTGGACAGGCCCGTCCCAGCAGTACTTC. Translated: CASSSWTGPSQQYF.

The chain combines TRBV5-4 with TRBJ2-5; D is ambiguous. From germline, CDR1 is SGHNT and CDR2 YYREEE (reference sequence). Trimming removed 1 base at V and 4 bases at J, with 5 bases between. The CDR3 spans 12 residues. For the CDR3, the DNA is TGTGCCAGCAGCTTGCCCACAGAGACCCAGTACTTC. This codes for CASSLPTETQYF.

The chain's CDR3 is CASSARGRGSAYEQYF. CDR3 DNA sequence: TGTGCCAGCAGCGCCCGTGGCAGGGGCTCAGCCTACGAGCAGTACTTC. The V and J genes are TRBV9 and TRBJ2-7; D perhaps matches TRBD1 (6 bases). Trimming removed 3 bases at V and 2 bases at J, with 18 bases between. CDR1 is SGDLS, CDR2 YYNGEE, per germline. CDR3 length equals 16 residues.

The chain has TRBV6-2 or TRBV6-3 and TRBJ1-2, with TRBD1 matching over 10 bases. V lost 2 bases to trimming and J lost 8 bases; unmatched junction nucleotides: 14. Germline CDR1 is MNHEY and CDR2 is SVGEGT. CDR3 length equals 17 residues. The CDR3 DNA is TGTGCCAGCAGTTACGGAAGGGCTCGACAGGGGGCGAGGGGCTACACCTTC. Translated: CASSYGRARQGARGYTF.

The rearrangement links TRBV28 to TRBJ2-7; a possible D gene is TRBD1 (7 bases). The CDR3 has 15 amino acids. In germline, CDR1 is MDHEN, CDR2 SYDVKM. V lost 5 bases, J lost 5 bases, and 19 bases lay in between. Here the CDR3 reads CASSPAGLRGDEQYF. The CDR3 DNA reads TGTGCCAGCAGTCCTGCCGGCCTCAGGGGGGACGAGCAGTACTTC.

This clonotype was seen just once. This sequence joins TRBV7-2 and TRBJ2-1; 11 positions agree with TRBD2. V shed 6 bases, J shed 6 bases, and the junction held 7 bases outside the gene matches. Germline V gives CDR1 SGHTA, CDR2 FQGNSA. The CDR3 runs to 15 residues. CDR3 amino acids: CASSQMTSGTNEQFF. In DNA form, the CDR3 reads TGTGCCAGCAGTCAGATGACTAGCGGGACCAATGAGCAGTTCTTC.

This clonotype appeared a single time. This sequence joins TRBV4-2 and TRBJ2-3; TRBD1 is a possible D gene (5 bases). The germline V and J ends were trimmed by 4 bases and 3 bases, with 17 bases remaining between them. Per germline, CDR1 LGHNA and CDR2 YNFKEQ. The CDR3 extends over 16 amino acids. The CDR3 loop reads CASSRTTGAETDTQYF. For the CDR3, the DNA is TGTGCCAGCAGCCGGACGACTGGGGCGGAAACAGATACGCAGTATTTT.

The chain joins TRBV14 to TRBJ1-2; tentatively, D is TRBD1 (5 bases). V shed 3 bases and J shed 3 bases, with 5 bases lying between them. Germline V lookup: CDR1 SGHDN, CDR2 FVKESK. The CDR3 has 12 amino acids. The chain's CDR3 is CASSQGHYGYTF. In nucleotides, the CDR3 is TGTGCCAGCAGCCAGGGGCACTATGGCTACACCTTC.

The chain is built from TRBV3-1 and TRBJ1-2, with 9 nucleotides matching TRBD1. V gave up 4 bases and J gave up 8 bases; unmatched junction bases: 5. The CDR3 extends over 13 amino acids. From germline, CDR1 is LGHDT and CDR2 YNNKEL (reference sequence). CDR3: CASSPDRGRGYTF. The DNA of the CDR3 is TGTGCCAGCAGCCCGGACAGGGGAAGAGGCTACACCTTC.

This chain connects TRBV5-6 to TRBJ2-1, with 14 bases matching TRBD2. The CDR3 contains 19 residues. Trimming at V came to 6 bases and at J to 0 bases, leaving 11 bases not matched to a gene. Germline V gene lookup returns CDR1 SGHDT and CDR2 YYEEEE. CDR3 bases: TGTGCCAGCAATAAGGGACTAGCGGGAGTGCTAAGCTCCTACAATGAGCAGTTCTTC. Translation gives CASNKGLAGVLSSYNEQFF.

This clonotype was picked up a small number of times. The genes are TRBV11-2 and TRBJ2-7, with no clear D. The CDR3 contains 14 residues. Trimming removed 0 bases from V and 3 bases from J, with 9 bases in between. Germline V CDR1 and CDR2: SGHAT, FQNNGV. This chain's CDR3 is CASSLDRALYEQYF. The CDR3 bases are TGTGCCAGCAGCTTAGACCGGGCCCTCTACGAGCAGTACTTC.